This entry lists 28 T cell receptor beta chains sequenced from one sample in a study of cytotoxic CD8 clonotypes in ibrutinib-treated CLL. Here immunoSEQ multiplex PCR was the method, and the copy in TCRdb shows in-frame clones only, minus some. The table includes over 75,000 clones, approximately 82% detected once. The sequences come from PBMCs, collected after 12 months of ibrutinib treatment. The receptors were gathered from a human donor with chronic lymphocytic leukemia.

A word on this clone: Other nucleotide sequences from this sample produce the same CDR3. The rearrangement uses TRBV29-1 and TRBJ1-1, with 8 bases lining up with TRBD1. With V trimmed by 6 bases and J by 6 bases, 12 bases remained unmatched. From germline, CDR1 is SQVTM and CDR2 ANQGSEA. This CDR3 comprises 14 residues. The CDR3 is CSVLGGRGLAEAFF. CDR3 in DNA: TGCAGCGTCCTCGGGGGCAGGGGGCTGGCTGAAGCTTTCTTT.

The J gene is TRBJ2-5, the V gene TRBV25-1, with 9 bases that match TRBD1. Germline V lookup: CDR1 MGHDK, CDR2 SYGVNS. V shed 2 bases and J 4 bases; nucleotides not matched to a gene: 8. The CDR3 has 16 residues. For the CDR3, the DNA is TGTGCCAGCAGTGAAAACACCGGGACAGGGAGAGAGACCCAGTACTTC. Amino acid sequence: CASSENTGTGRETQYF.

This chain connects TRBV7-2 to TRBJ1-2; D not certain. Trimming took 1 base from V and 8 from J, leaving 8 bases between them. This CDR3 region has 12 residues. The V gene's germline CDR1 is SGHTA and CDR2 FQGNSA. CDR3 sequence reads: CASSLENTGYTF. The CDR3 DNA sequence: TGTGCCAGCAGCTTAGAAAACACGGGCTACACCTTC. Full variable domain (remainder filled in from reference TRBV7-2 and TRBJ1-2): GAGVSQSPSNKVTEKGKDVELRCDPISGHTALYWYRQSLGQGLEFLIYFQGNSAPDKSGLPSDRFSAERTGGSVSTLTIQRTQQEDSAVYLCASSLENTGYTFGSGTRLTVV.

The CDR3 nucleotides read TGTGCCAGCAGTTTTGCGGGAGGGGGGGCAGCCACAGATACGCAGTATTTT. It specifies CASSFAGGGAATDTQYF. The J gene is TRBJ2-3, the V gene TRBV28; 9 bases fit TRBD2. V lost 3 bases and J lost 2; bases outside the gene matches: 9. The germline V gene has CDR1 MDHEN and CDR2 SYDVKM. This CDR3 is 17 amino acids long.

V is TRBV27 and J is TRBJ2-5, with 8 bases matching TRBD1. Germline lookup yields CDR1 MNHEY and CDR2 SMNVEV (reference sequence). Trimming at V came to 5 bases and at J to 4 bases, leaving 9 bases not matched to a gene. The CDR3 totals 15 residues. CDR3 sequence (DNA): TGTGCCAGCAGTCTTACACTCAGGGGGCGAGAGACCCAGTACTTC. Translating it yields CASSLTLRGRETQYF.

This chain connects TRBV5-1 to TRBJ2-3; maybe TRBD2 (5 bases). This CDR3 contains 15 residues. Germline values: CDR1 SGHRS, CDR2 YFSETQ. V was pared by 7 bases and J by 0 bases, with 15 bases between. The CDR3, as DNA: TGCGCCAGCCGAACCGGGGTTACTAGCACAGATACGCAGTATTTT. Translated: CASRTGVTSTDTQYF.

The chain couples TRBV11-2 to TRBJ2-3; 14 nucleotides line up with TRBD2. The germline V gene has CDR1 SGHAT and CDR2 FQNNGV. The CDR3 covers 18 residues. V was pared by 2 bases and J by 0 bases, with 4 bases of the junction left unmatched. CDR3 sequence: CASSLRTSGGTSTDTQYF. Written as DNA, the CDR3 is TGTGCCAGCAGCTTACGGACTAGCGGGGGGACTAGCACAGATACGCAGTATTTT. Supplemented by reference TRBV11-2 and TRBJ2-3, the full variable domain reads EAGVAQSPRYKIIEKRQSVAFWCNPISGHATLYWYQQILGQGPKLLIQFQNNGVVDDSQLPKDRFSAERLKGVDSTLKIQPAKLEDSAVYLCASSLRTSGGTSTDTQYFGPGTRLTVL.

The gene calls are TRBV6-1 and TRBJ1-5; D ambiguous. The length of the CDR3 is 13 residues. Trimming pared 1 base from V and 5 bases from J, leaving 6 bases between. Germline CDR1 reads MNHNS; CDR2 reads SASEGT. The CDR3 is CASSEDRYQPQHF. DNA for the CDR3: TGTGCCAGCAGTGAAGACAGATATCAGCCCCAGCATTTT.

The chain combines TRBV7-2 with TRBJ2-7, with TRBD2 matching over 10 bases. J lost 2 bases, V lost 5 bases, and 3 bases had no gene match. CDR3 length: 14 residues. Germline CDR1 is SGHTA and CDR2 is FQGNSA. CDR3 DNA sequence: TGTGCCAGCAGCCAAAGCGGGGGGGCCTACGAGCAGTACTTC. It is translated as CASSQSGGAYEQYF.

The chain has TRBV19 and TRBJ2-7; D possibly corresponds to TRBD1 (6 bases). Trimming removed 6 bases from V and 3 bases from J, with 15 bases in between. Per germline, CDR1 LNHDA and CDR2 SQIVND (reference sequence). The CDR3 loop spans 14 amino acids. In DNA form, the CDR3 reads TGTGCCAGTAGAGGGACAACTACACTCTACGAGCAGTACTTC. Amino acid sequence: CASRGTTTLYEQYF.

The chain joins TRBV7-3 to TRBJ2-3; D may be TRBD1 or TRBD2 (5 bases each). In germline, CDR1 is SGHTA, CDR2 FQGTGA. V lost 5 bases and J 4 bases, leaving 10 bases between the germline ends. CDR3 length: 13 amino acids. CDR3 amino acids: CASSPGTPDTQYF. CDR3 DNA: TGTGCCAGCAGCCCCGGGACCCCAGATACGCAGTATTTT.

The chain is built from TRBV2 and TRBJ1-1; 7 bases fit TRBD1. Looked up from germline, CDR1 is SNHLY and CDR2 is FYNNEI. This CDR3 comprises 13 residues. CDR3 in DNA: TGTGCATCCCAGGGACAGCGGAACACTGAAGCTTTCTTT. Protein product: CASQGQRNTEAFF.

This chain joins TRBV7-2 and TRBJ1-1; possible D gene TRBD1, 6 bases. CDR3 length: 13 residues. From germline, CDR1 is SGHTA and CDR2 FQGNSA. Between the trimmed V and J ends, which lost 6 bases and 3 bases, there was a span of 11 bases. The CDR3 nucleotides are TGTGCCAGCAGGGTAAGGGGGGACACTGAAGCTTTCTTT. Amino acids: CASRVRGDTEAFF.

The CDR3 reads CSSADGWVADTQYF. The CDR3 DNA sequence: TGCAGCTCTGCGGACGGGTGGGTTGCAGATACGCAGTATTTT. V gene TRBV29-1 combines with J gene TRBJ2-3; no definite D call. CDR3 length: 14 amino acids. Germline lookup yields CDR1 SQVTM and CDR2 ANQGSEA. The germline V and J ends were trimmed by 8 bases and 4 bases, with 19 bases remaining between them.

V is TRBV7-8 and J is TRBJ1-5, with D perhaps TRBD1 (5 bases). Germline CDR1 reads SGHVS; CDR2 reads FQNEAQ. The CDR3 consists of 14 residues. V dropped 5 bases and J dropped 9 bases, with 17 bases sitting between them. CDR3 bases: TGTGCCAGCAGCGAAAGAGACAGATCGTGGCCCCAGCATTTT. The encoded protein is CASSERDRSWPQHF.

This chain uses TRBV10-3 with TRBJ2-1; 12 positions match TRBD2. CDR1 ENHRY and CDR2 SYGVKD come from the germline V gene. This CDR3 contains 19 residues. The J segment lost 0 bases and the V segment lost 7 bases, leaving 13 bases of the junction unmatched. The CDR3 is CAIKGRGLAGIDSYNEQFF. The DNA of the CDR3 is TGTGCCATCAAGGGCAGAGGACTAGCGGGGATCGACTCCTACAATGAGCAGTTCTTC.

The genes are TRBV15 and TRBJ1-2, with D possibly TRBD1 on 5 matching bases. Trimming left V 0 bases short and J 4 bases short, with 9 bases between. CDR1 is LNHNV and CDR2 is YYDKDF in the germline V gene (reference sequence). The CDR3 covers 14 residues. CDR3 nucleotide sequence: TGTGCCACCAGCAGAGATTATGGGGGCTATGGCTACACCTTC. It codes for CATSRDYGGYGYTF.

This clone was picked up a small number of times. The V and J genes are TRBV4-1 and TRBJ1-2; TRBD1 might be the D (5 bases). The CDR3 spans 13 residues. Germline lookup yields CDR1 MGHRA and CDR2 YSYEKL. The ends were cut back, 1 base at V and 7 bases at J, with 10 bases in the middle. The CDR3 loop is CASSQGGAGGYTF. For the CDR3, the DNA is TGCGCCAGCAGCCAAGGGGGCGCCGGTGGCTACACCTTC.

This clone was seen ten or more times. The chain uses TRBV7-9 and TRBJ2-7; no clear D gene. Trimming pared 0 bases from V and 5 bases from J, leaving 11 bases between. The CDR3 has 14 amino acids. Germline V gene data show CDR1 as SEHNR and CDR2 as FQNEAQ (reference sequence). The CDR3 region has the DNA TGTGCCAGCAGCTTAGCTGTCAGCACAAACGAGCAGTACTTC. Residues: CASSLAVSTNEQYF.

The CDR3 DNA is TGTGCCTGGACCGGACGGCCGAACACTGAAGCTTTCTTT. Translating gives CAWTGRPNTEAFF. The chain combines TRBV30 with TRBJ1-1; no reliable D call. The V gene's germline CDR1 is GTSNPN and CDR2 SVGIG (reference sequence). This CDR3 is 13 amino acids long. V lost 4 bases and J 1 base, leaving 10 bases between the germline ends.

The chain employs TRBV27 and TRBJ2-2; D is unresolved. Trimming removed 6 bases at V and 3 bases at J, with 5 bases between. Per germline, CDR1 MNHEY and CDR2 SMNVEV (reference sequence). The CDR3 length is 12 residues. CDR3 coding DNA: TGTGCCAGCAGACGGGACACCGGGGAGCTGTTTTTT. It encodes CASRRDTGELFF.

The J gene is TRBJ2-5, the V gene TRBV11-3, with TRBD1 matching 7 bases. The germline V gene has CDR1 SGHNT and CDR2 YENEEA. The CDR3 is made up of 13 amino acids. V shed 4 bases, J shed 2 bases, and the junction held 1 base outside the gene matches. The CDR3 nucleotides are TGTGCCAGCAGCTCACAGGGGCAAGAGACCCAGTACTTC. The encoded protein is CASSSQGQETQYF.

This chain uses TRBV7-2 with TRBJ2-7; D may be TRBD1 or TRBD2 (7 bases each). The CDR3 consists of 15 residues. Germline values: CDR1 SGHTA, CDR2 FQGNSA. V shed 5 bases and J shed 5 bases, with 19 bases lying between them. CDR3 region: CASSPRGGGVNEQYF. Written as DNA, the CDR3 is TGTGCCAGCAGCCCTCGGGGAGGGGGCGTCAACGAGCAGTACTTC.

The V call is TRBV2, the J call TRBJ2-6; weak D call: TRBD2 (5 bases). Trimming stripped 4 bases from V and 2 bases from J, with 6 bases between. In germline, CDR1 is SNHLY, CDR2 FYNNEI. The CDR3 has 14 amino acids. The CDR3: CASSGGTGANVLTF. CDR3 DNA: TGTGCCAGCAGTGGAGGGACTGGGGCCAACGTCCTGACTTTC.

The chain combines TRBV25-1 with TRBJ2-7; TRBD2 matches at 7 bases. The V gene end was trimmed by 8 bases and the J gene end by 3 bases; junction bases not matched to a gene: 10. The CDR3 is 14 amino acids. Per germline, CDR1 MGHDK and CDR2 SYGVNS. CDR3 bases: TGTGCCAGCCACCCCGGGGGGACCCACTACGAGCAGTACTTC. Protein product: CASHPGGTHYEQYF.

The chain combines TRBV28 with TRBJ1-4; D is undetermined. Per germline, CDR1 MDHEN and CDR2 SYDVKM. Trimming cost V 8 bases and J 8 bases, with 15 bases left between them. The CDR3 extends over 13 amino acids. CDR3 in amino acids: CASGSGQREKLFF. Here the CDR3 DNA reads TGTGCCAGCGGATCAGGTCAAAGGGAAAAACTGTTTTTT. The full variable domain, rest sourced from reference TRBV28 and TRBJ1-4, is DVKVTQSSRYLVKRTGEKVFLECVQDMDHENMFWYRQDPGLGLRLIYFSYDVKMKEKGDIPEGYSVSREKKERFSLILESASTNQTSMYLCASGSGQREKLFFGSGTQLSVL.

The V gene is TRBV18, the J gene TRBJ1-2; D possibly corresponds to TRBD1 (6 bases). Trimming took 2 bases from V and 4 from J, leaving 11 bases between them. Germline-derived CDR1 and CDR2 are KGHSH and LQKENI. CDR3 length equals 14 residues. The CDR3 coding sequence is TGTGCCAGCTCACCAACGGACAGCCCCTATGGCTACACCTTC. Translation: CASSPTDSPYGYTF.

This chain joins TRBV28 and TRBJ1-2; D possibly corresponds to TRBD1 (6 bases). This CDR3 has 14 residues. Germline V gene lookup returns CDR1 MDHEN and CDR2 SYDVKM. Deletions cut 11 bases from V and 8 bases from J, with 24 bases between. CDR3 bases: TGTGCCTCAGGGGTCCTCAGGGGCTCCTGGGGCTACACCTTC. This sequence encodes CASGVLRGSWGYTF.